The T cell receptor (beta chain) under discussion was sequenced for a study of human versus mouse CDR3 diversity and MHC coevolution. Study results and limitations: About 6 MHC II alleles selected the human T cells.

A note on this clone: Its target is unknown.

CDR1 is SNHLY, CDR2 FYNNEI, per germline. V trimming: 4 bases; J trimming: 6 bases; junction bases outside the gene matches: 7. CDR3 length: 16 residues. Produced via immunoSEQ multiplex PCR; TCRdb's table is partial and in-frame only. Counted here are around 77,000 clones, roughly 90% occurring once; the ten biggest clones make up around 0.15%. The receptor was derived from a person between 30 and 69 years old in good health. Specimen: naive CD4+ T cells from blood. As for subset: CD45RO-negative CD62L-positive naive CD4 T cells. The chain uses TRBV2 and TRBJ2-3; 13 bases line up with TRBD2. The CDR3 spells CASSARLAGGSDTQYF. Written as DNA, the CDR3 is TGTGCCAGCAGTGCAAGACTAGCGGGGGGCTCGGATACGCAGTATTTT.